This T cell receptor (beta chain) was documented in a study of blood T cell repertoires in COVID-19. On the study more broadly: The United States, Italy and Spain were the sources of the acute and convalescent COVID-19 samples. Nucleic acid was either cDNA or gDNA, and it came from T cells, B-cell-depleted T cells, or PBMCs.

Looked up from germline, CDR1 is SGHNT and CDR2 is YENEEA. V lost 3 bases, J lost 5 bases, and 2 bases stayed unmatched. This CDR3 is 14 amino acids long. In its sample, this clone was seen once. In the study's own analysis: It was from reference gene primer amplification that nucleated cell counts were estimated. The data were produced by immunoSEQ multiplex PCR, yet TCRdb's version contains in-frame clones alone and is incomplete. The DNA was the basis for D and trimming; V, J and clone size are from that table. The sample holds fewer than 200,000 clones, 88% seen once. This receptor was taken from a man between 60 and 75 years old with acute or convalescent COVID-19. The chain uses TRBV11-3 and TRBJ2-1, with 9 bases fitting TRBD2. Sequencing was performed on peripheral blood. The CDR3 sequence: CASSFSGRDNEQFF. The DNA of the CDR3 is TGTGCCAGCAGCTTTAGCGGGAGAGACAATGAGCAGTTCTTC.